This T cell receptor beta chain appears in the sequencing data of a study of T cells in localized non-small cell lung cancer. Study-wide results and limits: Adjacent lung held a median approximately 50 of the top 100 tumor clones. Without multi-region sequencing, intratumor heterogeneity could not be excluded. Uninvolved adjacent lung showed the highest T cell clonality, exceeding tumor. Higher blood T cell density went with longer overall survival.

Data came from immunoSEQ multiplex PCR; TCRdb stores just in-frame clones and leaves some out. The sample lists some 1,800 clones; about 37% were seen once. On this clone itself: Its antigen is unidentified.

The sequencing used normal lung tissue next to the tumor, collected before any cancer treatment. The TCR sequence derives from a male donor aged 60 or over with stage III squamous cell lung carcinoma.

In DNA, the CDR3 is TGTGCCAGCTCGCTTGAGATCTCTGGAAACACCATATATTTT. Translated: CASSLEISGNTIYF. The chain combines TRBV6-8 with TRBJ1-3, with unresolved D. The CDR3 is 14 residues long. Germline V CDR1 and CDR2: MNHGY, SAAAGT. V lost 8 bases to trimming and J lost 0 bases, with 11 bases between them.